This TCR beta chain stems from a study of cytomegalovirus exposure and HLA in healthy donors. Germline V gives CDR1 LGHNA, CDR2 YNFKEQ. Trimming removed 0 bases from V and 4 bases from J, with 13 bases in between. There are 15 residues in the CDR3. A multiplex PCR was run with 60 Vbeta primers and 13 Jbeta primers. Assay used: immunoSEQ multiplex PCR; TCRdb lists only in-frame clones, some missing. The sample contains roughly 100,000 clones, 60% to 85% of which appear only once. Comment on this clone: As yet, its antigen is unknown.

Study-wide results and caveats: Differences between HLA loci emerged in a later analysis of TCR association rates, with DRB1 most and HLA-C fewest. The study recorded 164 TCR beta chains that were cytomegalovirus-associated. Published work reported that the classifier diagnosed cytomegalovirus status with high specificity and sensitivity.

The chain has TRBV4-2 and TRBJ2-7; a possible D gene is TRBD2 (5 bases). Sequencing used PBMCs. The sequence derives from a woman aged 40 to 49 in good health and CMV-seropositive. DNA of the CDR3: TGTGCCAGCAGCCAAGACTACGGGGAGTCTTACGAGCAGTACTTC. Its protein product is CASSQDYGESYEQYF.